These 27 T cell receptor beta chains originate from one sample sequenced in a study of cytomegalovirus exposure and HLA in healthy donors. Vbeta (60) and Jbeta (13) primers were used in the PCR. Assay used: immunoSEQ multiplex PCR; TCRdb lists only in-frame clones, some missing. The sample lists over 150,000 clones; 80% to 90% were seen once. Sequenced sample: PBMCs. Every receptor here comes from a girl between 2 and 10 years old in good health and CMV-seropositive.

The chain combines TRBV6-5 with TRBJ2-1, with 10 bases identical to TRBD2. The CDR3 is made up of 15 amino acids. Trimming removed 5 bases from V and 8 bases from J; junction bases left unmatched: 9. The germline CDR1 and CDR2 sequences are MNHEY and SVGAGI. The CDR3 reads CASSRPSGRADEQFF. The CDR3 DNA sequence: TGTGCCAGCAGTCGCCCCAGCGGGAGGGCCGATGAGCAGTTCTTC.

In its sample, this clone was seen once. The chain links TRBV19 to TRBJ1-5, with 9 bases fitting TRBD1. V lost 5 bases, J lost 4 bases, and 9 bases stayed unmatched. The CDR3 runs 16 residues. Germline CDR1 and CDR2: LNHDA and SQIVND (reference sequence). The CDR3 DNA sequence: TGTGCCAGTAGTTCGGGGGACAGGGTTGGTAATCAGCCCCAGCATTTT. Protein: CASSSGDRVGNQPQHF. The entire variable domain, with the rest obtained from reference TRBV19 and TRBJ1-5, is as follows: DGGITQSPKYLFRKEGQNVTLSCEQNLNHDAMYWYRQDPGQGLRLIYYSQIVNDFQKGDIAEGYSVSREKKESFPLTVTSAQKNPTAFYLCASSSGDRVGNQPQHFGDGTRLSIL.

The CDR3 nucleotides read TGTGCCAGCAGTTTATCCGCCGGGATCTCTGGAAACACCATATATTTT. Encoded protein: CASSLSAGISGNTIYF. The gene calls are TRBV27 and TRBJ1-3, with D hard to call. This CDR3 comprises 16 residues. V shed 0 bases and J shed 0 bases, with 9 bases lying between them. Germline CDR1 reads MNHEY; CDR2 reads SMNVEV (reference sequence).

This sequence joins TRBV30 and TRBJ1-4; 8 bases agree with TRBD1. Germline V gene sequence: CDR1 GTSNPN, CDR2 SVGIG (reference sequence). V gave up 2 bases and J gave up 5 bases; unmatched junction bases: 7. This CDR3 is 15 amino acids long. The CDR3 sequence is CAWSFQQGENEKLFF. DNA of the CDR3: TGTGCCTGGAGTTTCCAACAGGGGGAAAATGAAAAACTGTTTTTT.

The chain is built from TRBV28 and TRBJ1-2; D possibly corresponds to TRBD1 (5 bases). The CDR3 runs 15 residues. V lost 4 bases, J lost 4 bases, and 16 bases lay in between. Germline V CDR1 and CDR2: MDHEN, SYDVKM. The CDR3 loop reads CASSWGVLHPYGYTF. For the CDR3, the DNA is TGTGCCAGCAGTTGGGGGGTCCTCCACCCCTATGGCTACACCTTC.

The CDR3 spells CASSYRAGLNQPQHF. The CDR3 DNA is TGTGCCAGCAGTTACCGGGCGGGGCTGAATCAGCCCCAGCATTTT. The chain uses TRBV6-5 and TRBJ1-5, with D possibly matching TRBD1 (5 bases). Germline lookup yields CDR1 MNHEY and CDR2 SVGAGI. Trimming removed 2 bases at V and 4 bases at J, with 12 bases between. This CDR3 has 15 amino acids.

This chain uses TRBV5-4 with TRBJ2-5; 15 nucleotides align to TRBD2. Looked up from germline, CDR1 is SGHNT and CDR2 is YYREEE (reference sequence). Trimming took 4 bases from V and 4 from J; bases not matched to a gene: 5. CDR3 length: 16 amino acids. The CDR3 sequence is CASSRRGLAGGETQYF. As DNA, the CDR3 is TGTGCCAGCAGCCGAAGGGGACTAGCGGGAGGAGAGACCCAGTACTTC.

This clone was seen a few times. The chain recombines TRBV5-6 with TRBJ1-3; 10 positions agree with TRBD1. V was clipped by 3 bases and J by 2 bases; unmatched bases: 5. CDR1 SGHDT and CDR2 YYEEEE come from the germline V gene. The CDR3 spans 16 residues. CDR3 amino acids: CASSWDRGKTGNTIYF. The CDR3, as DNA: TGTGCCAGCAGCTGGGACAGGGGAAAAACTGGAAACACCATATATTTT.

The chain employs TRBV5-1 and TRBJ1-5; 7 nucleotides align to TRBD1. J was trimmed by 5 bases and V by 2 bases; bases with no gene match: 1. The CDR3 spans 13 residues. Germline-derived CDR1 and CDR2 are SGHRS and YFSETQ. The CDR3 nucleotides read TGCGCCAGCAGCTTCAGGGGGGATCAGCCCCAGCATTTT. Its protein is CASSFRGDQPQHF.

This clone has just one count. The genes are TRBV18 and TRBJ1-2; no firm D call. Germline V gene lookup returns CDR1 KGHSH and CDR2 LQKENI. The ends were cut back, 3 bases at V and 2 bases at J, with 10 bases in the middle. The CDR3 is 14 amino acids. The CDR3 DNA follows: TGTGCCAGCTCACCGATTAGGGAGAACTATGGCTACACCTTC. Translated: CASSPIRENYGYTF.

The V call is TRBV18, the J call TRBJ1-5, with 7 bases lining up with TRBD1. V shed 3 bases and J 5 bases; nucleotides not matched to a gene: 10. The germline gives CDR1 KGHSH, CDR2 LQKENI. This CDR3 spans 16 amino acids. Here the CDR3 DNA reads TGTGCCAGCTCACCCCAACAGGGGAGCGAATATCAGCCCCAGCATTTT. It encodes CASSPQQGSEYQPQHF.

V and J are TRBV7-3 and TRBJ1-5; no reliable D call. V was shortened by 5 bases and J by 6 bases, with 11 bases between the two germline ends. The germline gives CDR1 SGHTA, CDR2 FQGTGA. CDR3 length: 13 amino acids. The chain's CDR3 is CASSLGQAQPQHF. CDR3 DNA: TGTGCCAGCAGCCTCGGCCAGGCTCAGCCCCAGCATTTT.

The chain carries TRBV5-1 and TRBJ2-1; D unclear. The V gene lost 4 bases and the J gene lost 8 bases, with 22 bases spanning the gap. Germline loops: CDR1 SGHRS, CDR2 YFSETQ. The CDR3 is 16 residues long. The CDR3 is CASSTGLARPTDEQFF. DNA of the CDR3: TGCGCCAGCAGCACTGGCCTGGCTAGACCTACGGATGAGCAGTTCTTC.

This chain connects TRBV6-6 to TRBJ1-3; D is unresolved. CDR1 MNHNY and CDR2 SVGAGI come from the germline V gene (reference sequence). The CDR3 contains 12 residues. The ends were cut back, 7 bases at V and 0 bases at J, with 4 bases in the middle. The CDR3 DNA is TGTGCCAGCACTAGCTCTGGAAACACCATATATTTT. It yields the protein CASTSSGNTIYF.

This clone showed up just once. The genes are TRBV2 and TRBJ2-5, with 8 nucleotides matching TRBD1. The closer fit of TRBJ2-7 to the DNA end suggests the J call may be wrong. The CDR3 contains 16 residues. The germline CDR1 and CDR2 sequences are SNHLY and FYNNEI. CDR3 protein: CASSGSAGTGTYEQYF. CDR3 nucleotides: TGTGCCAGCAGTGGGAGTGCCGGGACAGGAACCTACGAGCAGTACTTC.

The chain employs TRBV7-9 and TRBJ2-2; TRBD2 agrees at 8 bases. The CDR3 is made up of 16 amino acids. Germline assignment: CDR1 SEHNR and CDR2 FQNEAQ (reference sequence). J gave up 3 bases and V 8 bases, and 11 bases lay outside the gene matches. CDR3 loop: CASSLTGGPYTGELFF. The DNA for the CDR3 is TGTGCCAGCTCTCTTACGGGAGGGCCGTACACCGGGGAGCTGTTTTTT.

This chain joins TRBV28 and TRBJ2-7; 9 positions match TRBD1. The CDR3 has 14 residues. Looked up from germline, CDR1 is MDHEN and CDR2 is SYDVKM. The V gene end was trimmed by 4 bases and the J gene end by 4 bases; junction bases not matched to a gene: 5. CDR3 nucleotide sequence: TGTGCCAGCAGTTCCGGGACAGGGAGGTACGAGCAGTACTTC. Its protein product is CASSSGTGRYEQYF.

This chain connects TRBV10-3 to TRBJ2-2; tentative D call: TRBD1 (6 bases). V was clipped by 0 bases and J by 3 bases, with 11 bases between them. The CDR3 covers 16 residues. The V gene's germline CDR1 is ENHRY and CDR2 SYGVKD. CDR3: CAISESAGADTGELFF. The CDR3 coding sequence is TGTGCCATCAGTGAGTCGGCAGGGGCGGACACCGGGGAGCTGTTTTTT.

The chain joins TRBV27 to TRBJ2-6, with 10 bases fitting TRBD1. V dropped 5 bases and J dropped 3; count of bases not matched to a gene: 4. Per germline, CDR1 MNHEY and CDR2 SMNVEV (reference sequence). This CDR3 region has 16 residues. The CDR3 loop reads CASSGTGVSGANVLTF. CDR3 nucleotides: TGTGCCAGCAGTGGGACAGGGGTTAGTGGGGCCAACGTCCTGACTTTC.

The chain has TRBV5-1 and TRBJ2-5; a possible D gene is TRBD2 (6 bases). The DNA end lines up better with TRBJ2-7; the J call may be wrong. This CDR3 contains 15 residues. CDR1 is SGHRS, CDR2 YFSETQ, per germline. The CDR3 coding sequence is TGCGCCAGCAGCCCTGGAGGGACCCGGACCTACGAGCAGTACTTC. Amino acid sequence: CASSPGGTRTYEQYF.

J is TRBJ1-1 and V is TRBV5-1; 11 bases are a match to TRBD1. Germline V gene data show CDR1 as SGHRS and CDR2 as YFSETQ. The CDR3 is made up of 16 amino acids. The junction had 4 bases not matched to a gene; V was cut back by 0 bases and J by 3 bases. The CDR3 region has the DNA TGCGCCAGCAGCTTGGTTGGGACAGGGGGGCACACTGAAGCTTTCTTT. Its translation: CASSLVGTGGHTEAFF.

Remarks on this clone: Germline is not matched at one junction end, which may reflect a read error. The CDR3 region has the DNA TGTTCCAGCAGCTTAGTGGGGGGTCTGAGCACTGAAGCTTTCTTT. It yields the protein CSSSLVGGLSTEAFF. J is TRBJ1-1 and V is TRBV7-9, with a possible D match to TRBD1 (5 bases). The CDR3 is made up of 15 amino acids. Germline CDR1 and CDR2: SEHNR and FQNEAQ (reference sequence).

The rearrangement uses TRBV5-6 and TRBJ1-2; D call uncertain. Trimming left V 1 base short and J 1 base short, with 11 bases between. The germline CDR1 and CDR2 sequences are SGHDT and YYEEEE. This CDR3 has 15 residues. The CDR3 nucleotides read TGTGCCAGCAGCTTGTACAACCGCCTTAACTATGGCTACACCTTC. Amino acids: CASSLYNRLNYGYTF. Drawing the rest from reference TRBV5-6 and TRBJ1-2, the complete variable domain is DAGVTQSPTHLIKTRGQQVTLRCSPKSGHDTVSWYQQALGQGPQFIFQYYEEEERQRGNFPDRFSGHQFPNYSSELNVNALLLGDSALYLCASSLYNRLNYGYTFGSGTRLTVV.

This sequence joins TRBV28 and TRBJ1-6, with 7 bases aligning to TRBD1. V lost 5 bases to trimming and J lost 5 bases; unmatched junction nucleotides: 6. CDR1 and CDR2 from the germline V gene are MDHEN and SYDVKM. The CDR3 sequence is 15 residues long. CDR3 loop: CASSPTGYNNSPLHF. The CDR3 region has the DNA TGTGCCAGCAGTCCGACAGGGTACAATAATTCACCCCTCCACTTT.

The V and J genes are TRBV27 and TRBJ2-1, with 13 bases matching TRBD2. V dropped 6 bases and J dropped 7; count of bases not matched to a gene: 15. The germline V gene encodes CDR1 MNHEY and CDR2 SMNVEV (reference sequence). This CDR3 contains 18 residues. In nucleotides, the CDR3 is TGTGCCAGCAGCCGGACTAGCGGGAGACTCAGCGGCGCGAATGAGCAGTTCTTC. It translates to CASSRTSGRLSGANEQFF.

The chain recombines TRBV11-3 with TRBJ1-2, with TRBD1 as a possible D gene (6 bases). Trimming removed 5 bases at V and 8 bases at J, with 15 bases between. Germline-derived CDR1 and CDR2 are SGHNT and YENEEA. The CDR3 consists of 13 residues. The CDR3 sequence is CASSATGFRGYTF. CDR3 DNA: TGTGCCAGCAGCGCTACAGGGTTTCGGGGCTACACCTTC.

The genes are TRBV5-1 and TRBJ1-1; TRBD1 matches 7 bases. V was clipped by 8 bases and J by 4 bases; unmatched bases: 5. Germline values: CDR1 SGHRS, CDR2 YFSETQ. The CDR3 has 12 residues. CDR3 sequence: CARLTGVTEAFF. The CDR3, as DNA: TGCGCCAGGTTAACAGGGGTCACTGAAGCTTTCTTT.